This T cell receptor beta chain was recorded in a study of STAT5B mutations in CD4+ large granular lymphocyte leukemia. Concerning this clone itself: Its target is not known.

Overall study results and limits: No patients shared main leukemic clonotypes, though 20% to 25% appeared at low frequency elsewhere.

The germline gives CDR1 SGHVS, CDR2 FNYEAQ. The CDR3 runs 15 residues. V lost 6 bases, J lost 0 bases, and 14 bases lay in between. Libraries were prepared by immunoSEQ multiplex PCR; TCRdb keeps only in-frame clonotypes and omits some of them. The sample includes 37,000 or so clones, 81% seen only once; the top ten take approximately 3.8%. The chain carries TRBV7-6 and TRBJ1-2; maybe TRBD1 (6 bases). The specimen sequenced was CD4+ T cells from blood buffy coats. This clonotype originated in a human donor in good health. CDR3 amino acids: CASSPLTGANYGYTF. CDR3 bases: TGTGCCAGCAGTCCTCTGACAGGAGCTAACTATGGCTACACCTTC.